A single sample is the source of the 23 T cell receptor beta chains below, sequenced in a study of OX40 agonist ivuxolimab in advanced cancers. Data came from immunoSEQ multiplex PCR; TCRdb stores just in-frame clones and leaves some out. Altogether more than 40,000 clones are present, about 89% being singletons, with the ten largest covering 12%. This material consisted of CD4+ or CD8+ T cells sorted from blood, taken in a trial of the OX40 agonist ivuxolimab. Receptors were obtained from an adult with an advanced solid tumor such as melanoma, head and neck, liver or kidney cancer.

The chain employs TRBV10-3 and TRBJ1-5; maybe TRBD1 (5 bases). Trimming took 3 bases from V and 7 from J, leaving 13 bases between them. The CDR3 length is 14 residues. CDR1 ENHRY and CDR2 SYGVKD come from the germline V gene. Here the CDR3 reads CAISDENRYQPQHF. DNA of the CDR3: TGTGCCATCAGTGATGAGAACAGGTACCAGCCCCAGCATTTT.

This clone was recorded once. The V gene is TRBV4-2, the J gene TRBJ2-7; 10 bases match TRBD2. Germline CDR1 reads LGHNA; CDR2 reads YNFKEQ. This CDR3 comprises 14 residues. V dropped 2 bases and J dropped 6; count of bases not matched to a gene: 4. CDR3 DNA sequence: TGTGCCAGCAGCCAACCGGGACTAGCGCTCGAGCAGTACTTC. It encodes CASSQPGLALEQYF.

The chain uses TRBV27 and TRBJ2-7; unclear D gene. V lost 6 bases to trimming and J lost 2 bases, with 8 bases between them. The CDR3 totals 12 residues. CDR1 MNHEY and CDR2 SMNVEV come from the germline V gene (reference sequence). CDR3 residues: CASRDGTYEQYF. Here the CDR3 DNA reads TGTGCCAGCAGGGATGGAACCTACGAGCAGTACTTC.

The rearrangement links TRBV6-6 to TRBJ2-7, with TRBD1 as a possible D gene (5 bases). Germline V gives CDR1 MNHNY, CDR2 SVGAGI (reference sequence). V lost 5 bases to trimming and J lost 2 bases, with 10 bases between them. The CDR3 is 13 amino acids. The CDR3 nucleotides read TGTGCCAGCAGTCCGACAGTCCCCTACGAGCAGTACTTC. This sequence encodes CASSPTVPYEQYF.

The CDR3 sequence is CASSLSDGAGYYGYTF. Here the CDR3 DNA reads TGTGCCAGCAGTTTATCGGATGGTGCAGGGTACTATGGCTACACCTTC. The V and J genes are TRBV27 and TRBJ1-2; TRBD1 is a possible D gene (5 bases). Germline V gives CDR1 MNHEY, CDR2 SMNVEV (reference sequence). The CDR3 has 16 amino acids. Trimming removed 0 bases from V and 3 bases from J, with 14 bases in between.

The chain recombines TRBV10-2 with TRBJ2-2; D is unclear. The CDR3 has 12 amino acids. V gave up 2 bases and J gave up 9 bases, with 7 bases separating them. Germline CDR1 is WSHSY and CDR2 is SAAADI. CDR3 coding DNA: TGCGCCAGCAGTGAGCGGCCGTGGGAGCTGTTTTTT. Amino acid sequence: CASSERPWELFF.

The chain recombines TRBV6-6 with TRBJ2-7; D gene uncertain. The V end was cut by 0 bases, the J end by 3 bases, with 15 bases between. This CDR3 is built from 16 residues. Per germline, CDR1 MNHNY and CDR2 SVGAGI (reference sequence). The CDR3 DNA reads TGTGCCAGCAGTTACTCGCTAAGTTGGTCAAACTACGAGCAGTACTTC. This codes for CASSYSLSWSNYEQYF.

This clone has only one observation. The rearrangement links TRBV9 to TRBJ2-7; a weak D match, TRBD2 (5 bases). Germline-derived CDR1 and CDR2 are SGDLS and YYNGEE. V lost 2 bases and J 2 bases, leaving 11 bases between the germline ends. The CDR3 consists of 14 residues. In nucleotides, the CDR3 is TGTGCCAGCAGCGTTTTCCGGGAACCCTACGAGCAGTACTTC. Amino acid sequence: CASSVFREPYEQYF.

This clone was seen only a few times. This chain joins TRBV7-9 and TRBJ2-2; 10 bases map to TRBD1. Per germline, CDR1 SEHNR and CDR2 FQNEAQ (reference sequence). The CDR3 spans 15 residues. Trimming removed 8 bases from V and 5 bases from J; junction bases left unmatched: 8. This CDR3 reads CASPAGQGGTGELFF. The CDR3 DNA reads as TGTGCCAGCCCGGCCGGACAGGGGGGGACCGGGGAGCTGTTTTTT.

The rearrangement uses TRBV30 and TRBJ2-3; D is possibly TRBD1 (6 bases). The CDR3 length is 14 residues. V gave up 3 bases and J gave up 1 base, with 11 bases separating them. CDR1 GTSNPN and CDR2 SVGIG come from the germline V gene (reference sequence). In DNA, the CDR3 is TGTGCCTGGAGCAGTGGGGGCGGCACAGATACGCAGTATTTT. Protein: CAWSSGGGTDTQYF.

The chain joins TRBV28 to TRBJ2-1; TRBD1 agrees at 10 bases. With 2 bases clipped from V and 6 bases from J, the junction kept 4 bases outside the gene matches. This CDR3 is 15 amino acids long. The germline V gene has CDR1 MDHEN and CDR2 SYDVKM. CDR3 nucleotide sequence: TGTGCCAGCAGTTTAGGGACAGGGGTATCCAATGAGCAGTTCTTC. It codes for CASSLGTGVSNEQFF. Supplemented by reference TRBV28 and TRBJ2-1, the full variable domain reads DVKVTQSSRYLVKRTGEKVFLECVQDMDHENMFWYRQDPGLGLRLIYFSYDVKMKEKGDIPEGYSVSREKKERFSLILESASTNQTSMYLCASSLGTGVSNEQFFGPGTRLTVL.

V usage is TRBV5-6 and J usage is TRBJ1-2; D call uncertain. V shed 0 bases and J shed 7 bases, with 16 bases lying between them. The germline V gene has CDR1 SGHDT and CDR2 YYEEEE. The length of the CDR3 is 15 residues. The CDR3 is CASSLEVWQVVGYTF. The CDR3 nucleotides read TGTGCCAGCAGCTTGGAAGTATGGCAGGTGGTTGGCTACACCTTC.

The chain carries TRBV6-6 and TRBJ2-3; TRBD1 matches 9 bases. Losses at the gene ends were 6 bases for V and 2 bases for J; bases not matched to a gene: 3. There are 14 residues in the CDR3. CDR1 MNHNY and CDR2 SVGAGI come from the germline V gene (reference sequence). CDR3 sequence reads: CASRGTGLTDTQYF. DNA for the CDR3: TGTGCCAGCAGGGGGACAGGGCTCACAGATACGCAGTATTTT.

The chain carries TRBV9 and TRBJ1-1; TRBD1 is a possible D gene (5 bases). This CDR3 is 14 amino acids long. Germline V gives CDR1 SGDLS, CDR2 YYNGEE. Trimming removed 4 bases at V and 11 bases at J, with 21 bases between. In DNA, the CDR3 is TGTGCCAGCAGCCCTTCGGACATTCAAATTGGCGCTTTCTTT. This translates into CASSPSDIQIGAFF.

V is TRBV6-5 and J is TRBJ2-1, with D hard to call. V was trimmed by 4 bases and J by 1 base, leaving 11 bases between them. There are 15 residues in the CDR3. Germline assignment: CDR1 MNHEY and CDR2 SVGAGI. CDR3 sequence: CASSSLHVSYNEQFF. The CDR3 DNA reads as TGTGCCAGCAGTTCACTACACGTATCCTACAATGAGCAGTTCTTC.

V is TRBV14 and J is TRBJ2-7, with D perhaps TRBD1 (6 bases). The CDR3 length is 14 residues. CDR1 is SGHDN and CDR2 is FVKESK in the germline V gene. CDR3 amino acids: CTKQGAGVDYEQYF. The DNA for the CDR3 is TGTACCAAGCAAGGGGCAGGGGTTGACTACGAGCAGTACTTC.

This clone turned up a few times. This chain links TRBV27 with TRBJ2-1; TRBD2 agrees at 9 bases. The ends lost 5 bases at V and 3 bases at J; junction bases unmatched: 11. Germline values: CDR1 MNHEY, CDR2 SMNVEV (reference sequence). The CDR3 runs to 17 residues. CDR3 amino acids: CASSVTTIAGDYNEQFF. The CDR3 coding sequence is TGTGCCAGCAGTGTAACCACCATAGCGGGAGACTACAATGAGCAGTTCTTC.

The gene calls are TRBV9 and TRBJ1-1, with 7 bases fitting TRBD1. This CDR3 contains 14 residues. The V gene's germline CDR1 is SGDLS and CDR2 YYNGEE. With V trimmed by 3 bases and J by 3 bases, 5 bases remained unmatched. The CDR3 loop is CASSAGTGDTEAFF. As DNA, the CDR3 is TGTGCCAGCAGCGCCGGAACAGGGGACACTGAAGCTTTCTTT.

V is TRBV30 and J is TRBJ2-5; D is unresolved. V was trimmed by 0 bases and J by 4 bases, leaving 9 bases between them. The CDR3 is 13 amino acids. Germline CDR1 and CDR2: GTSNPN and SVGIG (reference sequence). The DNA for the CDR3 is TGTGCCTGGAGTGTAGTCTCAGGAGAGACCCAGTACTTC. It is translated as CAWSVVSGETQYF.

The chain recombines TRBV7-9 with TRBJ2-2; D not certain. The V gene's germline CDR1 is SEHNR and CDR2 FQNEAQ (reference sequence). The CDR3 length is 15 residues. The V end was cut by 5 bases, the J end by 3 bases, with 13 bases between. The CDR3 DNA is TGTGCCAGCAGCAGTGACGTCGGATACACCGGGGAGCTGTTTTTT. This sequence encodes CASSSDVGYTGELFF.

This clone came up once. V gene TRBV15 combines with J gene TRBJ2-5, with 8 bases aligning to TRBD2. The CDR3 runs to 14 residues. In germline, CDR1 is LNHNV, CDR2 YYDKDF (reference sequence). V trimming: 3 bases; J trimming: 5 bases; junction bases outside the gene matches: 5. In DNA, the CDR3 is TGTGCCACCAGCAGTGGACTAGCCGGTGAGACCCAGTACTTC. Its translation: CATSSGLAGETQYF.

V gene TRBV28 combines with J gene TRBJ2-3, with D possibly TRBD1 on 6 matching bases. Germline CDR1 MDHEN, CDR2 SYDVKM. CDR3 length equals 14 residues. The V gene lost 4 bases and the J gene lost 3 bases, with 11 bases spanning the gap. The DNA for the CDR3 is TGTGCCAGCAGTTCACAGGGCTGGACAGATACGCAGTATTTT. Protein: CASSSQGWTDTQYF.

The chain joins TRBV12-5 to TRBJ2-3; TRBD1 agrees at 10 bases. Germline V gene sequence: CDR1 LGHNT, CDR2 FRNRAP. V gave up 0 bases and J gave up 2 bases; unmatched junction bases: 11. The CDR3 is made up of 19 amino acids. The CDR3 sequence is CASGLVDSTGTGDTDTQYF. CDR3 bases: TGTGCTAGTGGTTTGGTTGACTCGACCGGGACAGGGGACACAGATACGCAGTATTTT.